The clone carrying this TCR beta chain was seen a handful of times. A single record per CDR3 protein comes from TCRdb applying MiXCR to the reads. The table shows roughly 310,000 distinct CDR3 sequences, with 17% occurring only once. The record originates from a study of T cell repertoires in cytomegalovirus infection. V was pared by 3 bases and J by 1 base, with 21 bases between. Germline values: CDR1 DFQATT, CDR2 SNEGSKA (reference sequence). This CDR3 contains 17 residues. The chain couples TRBV20-1 to TRBJ1-1; maybe TRBD1 (5 bases). The receptor's source is a human donor in good health (CMV status not recorded). Some clones in this sample may be carry-over from other donors' samples. The sample was PBMCs. CDR3 residues: CSASGGGSEGWNTEAFF. CDR3 nucleotides: TGCAGTGCTAGTGGGGGGGGGTCCGAGGGCTGGAACACTGAAGCTTTCTTT.